This TCR beta chain was captured by sequencing in a study of beta chain features in type 1 diabetes. Study-wide results and caveats: In every one of the four CD4+ subsets, TCRB CDR3s were moderately but significantly shorter in Type 1 diabetes patients.

Expressed TCRB transcripts were sequenced, since all the RNA that had been isolated was reverse transcribed. TCRdb keeps only in-frame clones here, not all; method: immunoSEQ multiplex PCR. The sample consists of some 640,000 clones, around 15% of them appearing once. Germline assignment: CDR1 GTSNPN and CDR2 SVGIG (reference sequence). The V and J ends lost 2 bases and 7 bases respectively, with 12 bases between them. This CDR3 is 13 amino acids long. This clone was detected only a few times. Its antigen is undetermined. The rearrangement joins TRBV30 to TRBJ2-1; D is possibly TRBD1 (5 bases). Source material: naive CD4+ T cells from blood. The receptor's source is a young man with type 1 diabetes. The CDR3 reads CAWSIREMNEQFF. Here the CDR3 DNA reads TGTGCCTGGAGTATCAGGGAAATGAATGAGCAGTTCTTC.